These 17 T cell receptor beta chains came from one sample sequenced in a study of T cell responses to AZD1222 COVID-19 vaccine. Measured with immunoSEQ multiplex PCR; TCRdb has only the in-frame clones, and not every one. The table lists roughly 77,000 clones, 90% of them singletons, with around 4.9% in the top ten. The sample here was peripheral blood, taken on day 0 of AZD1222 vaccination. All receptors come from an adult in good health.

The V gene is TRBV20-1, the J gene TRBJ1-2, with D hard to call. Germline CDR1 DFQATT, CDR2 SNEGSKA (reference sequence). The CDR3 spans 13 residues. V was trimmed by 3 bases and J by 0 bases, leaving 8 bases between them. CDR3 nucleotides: TGCAGTGCTAGTCCAGCCGCTAACTATGGCTACACCTTC. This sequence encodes CSASPAANYGYTF.

DNA of the CDR3: TGTGCCAGCAGTTACTCGGGACAGAACTACGAGCAGTACTTC. Its translation is CASSYSGQNYEQYF. V is TRBV6-2 or TRBV6-3 and J is TRBJ2-7, with 7 bases identical to TRBD1. The CDR3 is 14 residues long. V trimming: 0 bases; J trimming: 3 bases; junction bases outside the gene matches: 2. Germline V gene lookup returns CDR1 MNHEY and CDR2 SVGEGT.

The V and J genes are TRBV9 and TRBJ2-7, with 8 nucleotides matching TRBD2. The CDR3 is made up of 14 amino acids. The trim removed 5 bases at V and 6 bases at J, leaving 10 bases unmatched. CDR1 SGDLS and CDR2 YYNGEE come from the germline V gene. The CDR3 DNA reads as TGTGCCAGCAGTCTCGCCGGGGGGGCTCGCGAGCAGTACTTC. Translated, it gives CASSLAGGAREQYF.

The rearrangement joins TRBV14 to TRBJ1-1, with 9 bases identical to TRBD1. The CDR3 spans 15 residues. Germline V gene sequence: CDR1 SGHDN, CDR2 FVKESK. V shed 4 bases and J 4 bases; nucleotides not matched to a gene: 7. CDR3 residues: CASSRGDRVGTEAFF. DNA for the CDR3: TGTGCCAGCAGCCGGGGGGACAGGGTAGGCACTGAAGCTTTCTTT.

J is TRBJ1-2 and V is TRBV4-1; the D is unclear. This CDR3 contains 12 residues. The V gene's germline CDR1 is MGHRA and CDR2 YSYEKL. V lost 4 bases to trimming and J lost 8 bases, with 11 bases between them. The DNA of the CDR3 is TGCGCCAGCAGCCGTACCCCAGGAGGCTACACCTTC. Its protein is CASSRTPGGYTF.

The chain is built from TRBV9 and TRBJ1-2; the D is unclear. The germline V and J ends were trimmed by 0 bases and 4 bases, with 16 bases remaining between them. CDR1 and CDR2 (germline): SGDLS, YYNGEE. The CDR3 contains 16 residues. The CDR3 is CASSVASQVVSYGYTF. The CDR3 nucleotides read TGTGCCAGCAGCGTAGCTTCCCAGGTTGTTAGCTATGGCTACACCTTC.

The CDR3 reads CASSSDSYEQYF. DNA of the CDR3: TGTGCCAGCAGCTCCGACAGCTACGAGCAGTACTTC. The genes are TRBV9 and TRBJ2-7; the D gene is possibly TRBD1 (5 bases). The CDR3 sequence is 12 residues long. The germline V gene encodes CDR1 SGDLS and CDR2 YYNGEE. Trimming took 4 bases from V and 3 from J, leaving 8 bases between them.

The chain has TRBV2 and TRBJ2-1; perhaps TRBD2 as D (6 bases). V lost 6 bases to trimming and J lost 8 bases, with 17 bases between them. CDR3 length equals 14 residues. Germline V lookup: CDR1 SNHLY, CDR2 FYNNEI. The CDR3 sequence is CASSKETSSDEQFF. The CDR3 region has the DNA TGTGCCAGCAGCAAGGAAACTAGCTCCGATGAGCAGTTCTTC.

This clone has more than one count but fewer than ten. In DNA, the CDR3 is TGCGCCAGCAGCTTTTCCGGGACAGGGGCCCTCTCTGGAAACACCATATATTTT. Translating it yields CASSFSGTGALSGNTIYF. The rearrangement joins TRBV5-1 to TRBJ1-3; 10 bases line up with TRBD1. The CDR3 is 18 residues long. The J segment lost 0 bases and the V segment lost 2 bases, leaving 8 bases of the junction unmatched. Germline V lookup: CDR1 SGHRS, CDR2 YFSETQ.

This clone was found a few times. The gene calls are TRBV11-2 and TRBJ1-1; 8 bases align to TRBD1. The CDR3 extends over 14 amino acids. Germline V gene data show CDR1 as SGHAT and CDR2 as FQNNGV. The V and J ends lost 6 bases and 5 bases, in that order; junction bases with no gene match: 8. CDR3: CASRHRTGKTEAFF. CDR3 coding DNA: TGTGCCAGCAGACACAGGACAGGGAAGACTGAAGCTTTCTTT.

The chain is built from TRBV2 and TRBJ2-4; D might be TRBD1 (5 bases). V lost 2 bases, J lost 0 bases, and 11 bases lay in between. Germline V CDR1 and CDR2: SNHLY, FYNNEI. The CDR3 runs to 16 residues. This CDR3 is CASSELGQIAKNIQYF. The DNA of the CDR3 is TGTGCCAGCAGTGAACTGGGGCAGATAGCCAAAAACATTCAGTACTTC.

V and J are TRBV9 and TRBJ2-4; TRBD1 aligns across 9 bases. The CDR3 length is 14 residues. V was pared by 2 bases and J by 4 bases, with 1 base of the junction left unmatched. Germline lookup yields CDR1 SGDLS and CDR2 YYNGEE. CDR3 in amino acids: CASSVGTGKNIQYF. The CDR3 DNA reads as TGTGCCAGCAGCGTCGGGACAGGGAAAAACATTCAGTACTTC.

CDR3 in amino acids: CASSVEGNRGLLEAFF. CDR3 nucleotide sequence: TGTGCCAGCAGCGTAGAGGGGAACAGGGGGCTTCTTGAAGCTTTCTTT. The rearrangement uses TRBV9 and TRBJ1-1, with TRBD1 matching 9 bases. Trimming took 0 bases from V and 7 from J; bases not matched to a gene: 10. In germline, CDR1 is SGDLS, CDR2 YYNGEE. The CDR3 totals 16 residues.

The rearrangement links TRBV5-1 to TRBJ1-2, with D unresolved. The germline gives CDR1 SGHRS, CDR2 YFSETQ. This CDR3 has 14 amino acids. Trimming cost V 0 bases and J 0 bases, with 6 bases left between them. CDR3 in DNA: TGCGCCAGCAGCTTGGAAAGGGCTAACTATGGCTACACCTTC. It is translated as CASSLERANYGYTF.

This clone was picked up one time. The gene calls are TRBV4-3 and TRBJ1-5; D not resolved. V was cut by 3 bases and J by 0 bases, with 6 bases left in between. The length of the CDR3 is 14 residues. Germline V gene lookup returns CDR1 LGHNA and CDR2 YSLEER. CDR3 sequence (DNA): TGCGCCAGCAGCCAGGACGCTAGCAATCAGCCCCAGCATTTT. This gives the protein CASSQDASNQPQHF.

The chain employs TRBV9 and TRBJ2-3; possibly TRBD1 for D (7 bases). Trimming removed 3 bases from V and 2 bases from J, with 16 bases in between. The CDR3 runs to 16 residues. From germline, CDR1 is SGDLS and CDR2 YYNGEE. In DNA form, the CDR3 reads TGTGCCAGCAGCGCCCAGGGGGGCAGTCACACAGATACGCAGTATTTT. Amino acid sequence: CASSAQGGSHTDTQYF.

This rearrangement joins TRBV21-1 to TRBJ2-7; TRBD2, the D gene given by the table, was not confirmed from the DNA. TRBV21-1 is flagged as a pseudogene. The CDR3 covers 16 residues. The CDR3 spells CASSKAMAPSSYEQYF. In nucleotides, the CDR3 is TGTGCCAGCAGCAAAGCGATGGCCCCTAGCTCCTACGAGCAGTACTTC.